What follows are 21 T cell receptor beta chains derived from one specimen sequenced in a study of read filtering for tumor transcriptome and immune sequencing. This library used roughly 0.4 ug RNA and molecular barcoded adaptors spanning alpha/delta and beta/gamma chains. TCRdb processed the reads anew with MiXCR; each CDR3 protein has one entry. The sample has some 130,000 distinct CDR3 sequences, approximately 13% seen once. Material: a population of CD138-negative cells sorted from bone marrow. The receptor source for this set is a donor at least 40 years old with multiple myeloma.

This clonotype has at least ten counts. V and J are TRBV12-3 or TRBV12-4 and TRBJ2-3; 14 bases are shared with TRBD2. J was trimmed by 7 bases and V by 5 bases; bases with no gene match: 5. The CDR3 spans 15 residues. CDR3 sequence (DNA): TGTGCCAGCAGTAGACTAGCGGGAGGGCAACATACGCAGTATTTT. Protein: CASSRLAGGQHTQYF.

Ten or more counts support this clonotype. The chain is built from TRBV21-1 and TRBJ1-1; the D call TRBD1 from the table was never checked on the DNA. TRBV21-1 is described as a pseudogene. CDR3 length: 16 amino acids. CDR3 region: CASSKSGGDRGTEAFF. The DNA for the CDR3 is TGTGCCAGCAGCAAATCGGGGGGGGACAGGGGCACTGAAGCTTTCTTT.

This clonotype was seen at least ten times. The chain joins TRBV12-3 or TRBV12-4 to TRBJ2-1; D assignment may be TRBD1 or TRBD2 (6 bases each). This CDR3 comprises 16 residues. V was shortened by 7 bases and J by 0 bases, with 16 bases between the two germline ends. The CDR3 spells CASTGAGHFSYNEQFF. In DNA form, the CDR3 reads TGTGCCAGCACAGGGGCGGGACATTTCTCCTACAATGAGCAGTTCTTC.

This clonotype occurred once. A much larger clone lies a single base off, so this may be a read error. As DNA, the CDR3 is TGTGCCAGCAGCTTAACGCGGGAGCCAGATACGCAGTATTTT. Translated, it gives CASSLTREPDTQYF. The gene calls are TRBV7-2 and TRBJ2-3; 7 nucleotides line up with TRBD2. Germline V gene sequence: CDR1 SGHTA, CDR2 FQGNSA. The CDR3 extends over 14 amino acids. The trim removed 2 bases at V and 4 bases at J, leaving 3 bases unmatched.

The chain is built from TRBV11-2 and TRBJ2-5, with 8 bases identical to TRBD1. From germline, CDR1 is SGHAT and CDR2 FQNNGV. This CDR3 has 16 residues. V dropped 5 bases and J dropped 1; count of bases not matched to a gene: 9. The CDR3 here is CASSIPGTGIQETQYF. The CDR3 nucleotides read TGTGCCAGCAGCATTCCCGGGACAGGAATCCAAGAGACCCAGTACTTC.

This clonotype has a count of ten or more. The V gene is TRBV7-9, the J gene TRBJ1-1; 8 nucleotides agree with TRBD1. Germline V gives CDR1 SEHNR, CDR2 FQNEAQ (reference sequence). The CDR3 covers 15 residues. V was clipped by 3 bases and J by 6 bases; unmatched bases: 9. CDR3 DNA: TGTGCCAGCAGCTTCCCGGACAGGGCGGATCCTGAAGCTTTCTTT. As protein: CASSFPDRADPEAFF.

Ten or more counts support this clonotype. V gene TRBV24-1 combines with J gene TRBJ1-5; perhaps TRBD1 as D (5 bases). Trimming left V 3 bases short and J 4 bases short, with 9 bases between. The length of the CDR3 is 14 residues. CDR1 and CDR2 from the germline V gene are KGHDR and SFDVKD. The CDR3 nucleotides are TGTGCCACCAGTGATCCCAGGGTAAATCAGCCCCAGCATTTT. This translates into CATSDPRVNQPQHF.

This clonotype appeared many times. This chain uses TRBV9 with TRBJ2-2; 7 positions match TRBD2. This CDR3 comprises 16 residues. Germline trimming cut 0 bases from V and 6 bases from J; bases unmatched to any gene: 8. Per the germline V gene, CDR1 is SGDLS and CDR2 is YYNGEE. For the CDR3, the DNA is TGTGCCAGCAGCGTAGAGGGAACTAGCGTACCCGGGGAGCTGTTTTTT. Its protein product is CASSVEGTSVPGELFF.

This sequence joins TRBV4-2 and TRBJ2-1; TRBD2 matches at 14 bases. The V gene's germline CDR1 is LGHNA and CDR2 YNFKEQ. V shed 4 bases, J shed 7 bases, and the junction held 6 bases outside the gene matches. The CDR3 has 16 amino acids. The DNA for the CDR3 is TGTGCCAGCAGCCTTGGACTAGCGGGAGGCGTAAATGAGCAGTTCTTC. Protein: CASSLGLAGGVNEQFF.

This sequence joins TRBV5-1 and TRBJ2-7; D remains unclear. Germline V gene data show CDR1 as SGHRS and CDR2 as YFSETQ. The CDR3 consists of 11 residues. The germline V and J ends were trimmed by 5 bases and 4 bases, with 7 bases remaining between them. In nucleotides, the CDR3 is TGCGCCAGCAGGGAAAATTACGAGCAGTACTTC. It is translated as CASRENYEQYF.

The table lists this clonotype with many counts. The CDR3 reads CASSLGVPDTQYF. In DNA, the CDR3 is TGTGCCAGCAGCCTGGGGGTTCCAGATACGCAGTATTTT. This chain joins TRBV11-2 and TRBJ2-3; the D gene could be TRBD1 or TRBD2 (5 bases each). The CDR3 loop spans 13 amino acids. Per the germline V gene, CDR1 is SGHAT and CDR2 is FQNNGV. Trimming shortened V by 5 bases and J by 4 bases, and 10 bases separated the two germline ends.

The rearrangement links TRBV29-1 to TRBJ2-5; D could derive from TRBD1 or TRBD2 (5 bases each). CDR3 length: 12 residues. The V and J ends lost 5 bases and 5 bases respectively, with 12 bases between them. CDR1 and CDR2 (germline): SQVTM, ANQGSEA. Here the CDR3 DNA reads TGCAGCGTTTCGGCAGGGAGCGAGACCCAGTACTTC. Residues: CSVSAGSETQYF.

This clonotype was counted between two and nine times. The chain employs TRBV11-2 and TRBJ2-1; unclear D gene. The CDR3 totals 13 residues. In germline, CDR1 is SGHAT, CDR2 FQNNGV. V lost 0 bases and J lost 15, with 15 bases in between. CDR3 amino acids: CASSLDWSPRLFF. In DNA form, the CDR3 reads TGTGCCAGCAGCTTAGATTGGTCGCCTCGTCTGTTCTTC.

This clonotype was seen at least ten times. The rearrangement uses TRBV5-6 and TRBJ2-2; unclear D gene. Germline CDR1 is SGHDT and CDR2 is YYEEEE. This CDR3 region has 14 residues. The V gene lost 1 base and the J gene lost 5 bases, with 9 bases spanning the gap. CDR3 residues: CASSLKVRTGELFF. In DNA form, the CDR3 reads TGTGCCAGCAGCTTGAAAGTTCGAACCGGGGAGCTGTTTTTT.

At least ten counts were recorded for this clonotype. V usage is TRBV20-1 and J usage is TRBJ1-2; 7 nucleotides line up with TRBD1. Germline values: CDR1 DFQATT, CDR2 SNEGSKA (reference sequence). V lost 6 bases, J lost 8 bases, and 9 bases stayed unmatched. CDR3 size: 12 residues. The CDR3 sequence: CSAPDRDRGYTF. CDR3 DNA sequence: TGCAGTGCGCCCGACAGGGATCGCGGCTACACCTTC.

This clonotype was seen repeatedly, ten times or more. The rearrangement joins TRBV10-1 to TRBJ2-2; D gene unclear. This CDR3 is 14 amino acids long. Looked up from germline, CDR1 is WNHNN and CDR2 is SYGVQD (reference sequence). V was clipped by 5 bases and J by 0 bases, with 7 bases between them. CDR3 amino acids: CASSYEPNTGELFF. The CDR3 bases are TGCGCCAGCAGTTACGAGCCGAACACCGGGGAGCTGTTTTTT.

This clonotype has a count of ten or more. The chain joins TRBV20-1 to TRBJ2-5; 12 bases align to TRBD2. J lost 1 base, V lost 0 bases, and 9 bases had no gene match. Germline loops: CDR1 DFQATT, CDR2 SNEGSKA (reference sequence). The CDR3 is 18 residues long. CDR3 DNA sequence: TGCAGTGCTAGAGATCCCCTAGCGGGAGGGCCCCCCCAAGAGACCCAGTACTTC. Protein sequence: CSARDPLAGGPPQETQYF.

V and J are TRBV10-3 and TRBJ2-5; 10 nucleotides agree with TRBD2. The trim removed 4 bases at V and 3 bases at J, leaving 2 bases unmatched. The CDR3 loop spans 14 amino acids. Germline V CDR1 and CDR2: ENHRY, SYGVKD. As DNA, the CDR3 is TGTGCCATCAGTGTCGGGACTAGCGAAGAGACCCAGTACTTC. Translated: CAISVGTSEETQYF.

The chain employs TRBV2 and TRBJ2-5; TRBD2 agrees at 11 bases. The CDR3 has 14 amino acids. From germline, CDR1 is SNHLY and CDR2 FYNNEI. V dropped 8 bases and J dropped 3; count of bases not matched to a gene: 5. CDR3 loop: CASRTTSGEETQYF. The CDR3 DNA is TGTGCCAGCCGTACGACTAGCGGGGAAGAGACCCAGTACTTC.

This clonotype appeared a few times. V usage is TRBV12-3 or TRBV12-4 and J usage is TRBJ1-1, with 7 bases matching TRBD1. The CDR3 is made up of 15 amino acids. V dropped 7 bases and J dropped 1; count of bases not matched to a gene: 9. CDR3 loop: CASTQGRTGNTEAFF. The CDR3 DNA follows: TGTGCCAGCACCCAAGGCAGGACAGGGAACACTGAAGCTTTCTTT.

CDR3 amino acids: CSVGRGDNEQFF. In DNA form, the CDR3 reads TGCAGCGTCGGGAGGGGGGACAATGAGCAGTTCTTC. The J gene is TRBJ2-1, the V gene TRBV29-1, with 8 bases that match TRBD2. V lost 6 bases to trimming and J lost 5 bases; unmatched junction nucleotides: 3. The germline V gene has CDR1 SQVTM and CDR2 ANQGSEA. The CDR3 contains 12 residues.